A single T cell receptor (beta chain) is shown here with its context. The antigen is not known. RNA amounts of roughly 0.45 to 1 ug underwent reverse transcription with random hexamers. TCRdb ran MiXCR on the immunoSEQ multiplex PCR reads and lists one entry per CDR3 protein. The data show around 270,000 distinct CDR3 sequences, with approximately 91% seen just once and around 0.18% held by the top ten. The entry originates in a study of CD8 T cells in Susac syndrome. Whole-study findings and limits: As the study acknowledged, the number of individuals in its TCR sequencing and HLA analysis was relatively small.

V lost 6 bases to trimming and J lost 1 base, with 12 bases between them. Germline-derived CDR1 and CDR2 are MDHEN and SYDVKM. This CDR3 spans 14 amino acids. Sequenced material: CD8+ T cells from PBMCs. The sequence came from a human donor with multiple sclerosis. J is TRBJ1-1 and V is TRBV28; D possibly corresponds to TRBD1 (6 bases). The CDR3 region is CASSFTGTNTEAFF. CDR3 in DNA: TGTGCCAGCAGCTTCACAGGGACGAACACTGAAGCTTTCTTT. Full variable domain (rest looked up from reference TRBV28 and TRBJ1-1): DVKVTQSSRYLVKRTGEKVFLECVQDMDHENMFWYRQDPGLGLRLIYFSYDVKMKEKGDIPEGYSVSREKKERFSLILESASTNQTSMYLCASSFTGTNTEAFFGQGTRLTVV.